The 22 T cell receptor beta chains reported below all come from one sample, sequenced in a study of spatial heterogeneity in lung cancer. Time point: sample taken at primary tumor resection. From the 5' RACE reads, TCRdb called clonotypes with MiXCR, one entry per CDR3 protein. The table has roughly 10,000 distinct CDR3 sequences, approximately 3.7% seen once; the top ten hold around 50%. The starting material was PBMCs, obtained at surgery. Receptor source: a female donor with early-stage non-small cell lung cancer.

This clonotype has ten or more counts. V is TRBV20-1 and J is TRBJ1-2; TRBD1 might be the D (5 bases). Trimming took 4 bases from V and 5 from J, leaving 14 bases between them. This CDR3 region has 13 residues. CDR1 DFQATT and CDR2 SNEGSKA come from the germline V gene (reference sequence). The CDR3, as DNA: TGCAGTGCTACAAAACGGGGGGGATATGGCTACACCTTC. Translated: CSATKRGGYGYTF.

This clonotype has only a few counts. V usage is TRBV18 and J usage is TRBJ2-7; D may be TRBD2 (5 bases). The CDR3 spans 14 residues. From germline, CDR1 is KGHSH and CDR2 LQKENI. V was clipped by 2 bases and J by 1 base, with 9 bases between them. CDR3 in DNA: TGTGCCAGCTCACCAAGTCGGGGATCCTACGAGCAGTACTTC. Translating it yields CASSPSRGSYEQYF.

The rearrangement links TRBV5-4 to TRBJ1-1, with D possibly being TRBD1 (6 bases). CDR1 and CDR2 (germline): SGHNT, YYREEE (reference sequence). The CDR3 loop spans 15 amino acids. V was cut by 4 bases and J by 0 bases, with 13 bases left in between. The CDR3 here is CASSRDTGMNTEAFF. The CDR3 bases are TGTGCCAGCAGCCGTGATACAGGGATGAACACTGAAGCTTTCTTT.

This clonotype came up many times. This chain joins TRBV28 and TRBJ2-3; TRBD2 matches at 9 bases. Trimming took 3 bases from V and 3 from J; bases not matched to a gene: 7. The CDR3 contains 16 residues. Germline CDR1 is MDHEN and CDR2 is SYDVKM. DNA of the CDR3: TGTGCCAGCAGTTTCCTGGGCGGGAGGGAGACAGATACGCAGTATTTT. This sequence encodes CASSFLGGRETDTQYF.

In this sample, this clonotype turned up many times. The chain links TRBV6-1 to TRBJ2-1; TRBD1 matches at 11 bases. This CDR3 has 21 amino acids. Looked up from germline, CDR1 is MNHNS and CDR2 is SASEGT. Germline trimming cut 2 bases from V and 5 bases from J; bases unmatched to any gene: 20. The DNA of the CDR3 is TGTGCCAGCAGTGAATGGGGACAGGGGGTTTTCAGTGATGGACCGAACAATGAGCAGTTCTTC. Its protein product is CASSEWGQGVFSDGPNNEQFF.

This clonotype showed up many times. The V gene is TRBV28, the J gene TRBJ1-1; D gene ambiguous. V lost 6 bases, J lost 1 base, and 12 bases lay in between. The CDR3 has 14 residues. Germline V gene sequence: CDR1 MDHEN, CDR2 SYDVKM. CDR3 nucleotides: TGTGCCAGCAGCTCACTCCAAAAGAACACTGAAGCTTTCTTT. Its protein product is CASSSLQKNTEAFF.

There are many counts of this clonotype. The chain joins TRBV5-5 to TRBJ2-3, with 10 bases identical to TRBD2. Germline lookup yields CDR1 SGHKS and CDR2 YYEKEE (reference sequence). Trimming took 9 bases from V and 1 from J; bases not matched to a gene: 11. The CDR3 is 16 residues long. CDR3 loop: CANEGLAVSRTDTQYF. In DNA form, the CDR3 reads TGTGCCAACGAAGGACTAGCGGTTAGTCGCACAGATACGCAGTATTTT.

This clonotype has at least ten counts. This rearrangement joins TRBV9 to TRBJ2-5, with D unclear. The CDR3 has 13 amino acids. CDR1 SGDLS and CDR2 YYNGEE come from the germline V gene. With 0 bases removed from V and 5 bases from J, the gap between germline ends came to 8 bases. Here the CDR3 DNA reads TGTGCCAGCAGCGTAGGACAACTCGAGACCCAGTACTTC. Translated: CASSVGQLETQYF.

This clonotype has ten or more counts. The chain is built from TRBV20-1 and TRBJ1-5; D uncertain. The CDR3 totals 14 residues. With 3 bases removed from V and 4 bases from J, the gap between germline ends came to 13 bases. Germline V CDR1 and CDR2: DFQATT, SNEGSKA (reference sequence). As DNA, the CDR3 is TGCAGTGCTAGGTTGACGGCGGGGAATCAGCCCCAGCATTTT. Translating gives CSARLTAGNQPQHF.

There are a few counts of this clonotype. The chain recombines TRBV7-2 with TRBJ2-5; D is perhaps TRBD2 (6 bases). V lost 1 base to trimming and J lost 5 bases, with 11 bases between them. The length of the CDR3 is 14 residues. Germline CDR1 SGHTA, CDR2 FQGNSA. CDR3 nucleotide sequence: TGTGCCAGCAGCTTAGGACTAGGGAGGGAGACCCAGTACTTC. It encodes CASSLGLGRETQYF.

This clonotype has ten or more counts. The chain is built from TRBV2 and TRBJ2-2, with TRBD2 identical over 9 bases. CDR1 and CDR2 from the germline V gene are SNHLY and FYNNEI. The CDR3 consists of 15 residues. The trim removed 7 bases at V and 1 base at J, leaving 4 bases unmatched. The CDR3 nucleotides are TGTGCCAGCAAGGAGACTAGCGGGAACACCGGGGAGCTGTTTTTT. This codes for CASKETSGNTGELFF.

The sample holds many counts of this clonotype. The chain has TRBV27 and TRBJ2-6; 7 bases match TRBD2. The CDR3 has 18 residues. Germline CDR1 and CDR2: MNHEY and SMNVEV (reference sequence). The junction had 12 bases not matched to a gene; V was cut back by 6 bases and J by 1 base. The chain's CDR3 is CASSPKGLLVSGANVLTF. The CDR3 nucleotides are TGTGCCAGCAGCCCTAAGGGACTATTAGTTTCTGGGGCCAACGTCCTGACTTTC.

This clonotype was detected ten times or more. V and J are TRBV12-3 or TRBV12-4 and TRBJ1-1; the match to TRBD1 covers 9 bases. There are 14 residues in the CDR3. V shed 7 bases, J shed 1 base, and the junction held 4 bases outside the gene matches. CDR3 amino acids: CASTGTGRNTEAFF. The CDR3, as DNA: TGTGCCAGCACCGGGACAGGGAGGAACACTGAAGCTTTCTTT.

This clonotype was observed many times. This chain uses TRBV28 with TRBJ1-5; D unresolved. Germline CDR1 and CDR2: MDHEN and SYDVKM. The V gene lost 10 bases and the J gene lost 4 bases, with 8 bases spanning the gap. The CDR3 has 11 residues. The CDR3 DNA sequence: TGTGCCACCGCTGGAAATCAGCCCCAGCATTTT. Translation gives CATAGNQPQHF.

The table lists this clonotype with many counts. The chain combines TRBV7-2 with TRBJ1-4, with a tentative D call TRBD1 (6 bases). Trimming took 1 base from V and 8 from J, leaving 8 bases between them. There are 13 residues in the CDR3. Germline CDR1 is SGHTA and CDR2 is FQGNSA. The CDR3 region is CASSLGGGEKLFF. In nucleotides, the CDR3 is TGTGCCAGCAGCTTAGGAGGGGGAGAAAAACTGTTTTTT.

The sample holds many counts of this clonotype. The chain has TRBV5-1 and TRBJ2-1; TRBD1 aligns across 7 bases. The V segment lost 4 bases and the J segment 1 base; nucleotides outside the gene matches: 11. Looked up from germline, CDR1 is SGHRS and CDR2 is YFSETQ. The CDR3 is made up of 17 amino acids. DNA of the CDR3: TGCGCCAGCAGCCGTAGACAGGGTAGTATGTCCTACAATGAGCAGTTCTTC. Protein: CASSRRQGSMSYNEQFF.

This clonotype was counted only a few times. For the CDR3, the DNA is TGTGCCAGCAGTGGCTACAATGAGCAGTTCTTC. As protein: CASSGYNEQFF. This chain joins TRBV2 and TRBJ2-1, with D hard to call. The CDR3 sequence is 11 residues long. From germline, CDR1 is SNHLY and CDR2 FYNNEI. Trimming removed 4 bases from V and 3 bases from J, with 1 base in between.

In this sample, this clonotype turned up many times. CDR3 region: CASSLGGGKNIQYF. CDR3 DNA sequence: TGTGCCAGCAGTTTAGGGGGTGGGAAAAACATTCAGTACTTC. The chain uses TRBV27 and TRBJ2-4; D may match TRBD1 or TRBD2 (5 bases each). V dropped 2 bases and J dropped 4 bases, with 9 bases sitting between them. From germline, CDR1 is MNHEY and CDR2 SMNVEV (reference sequence). This CDR3 region has 14 residues.

This clonotype was seen at least ten times. This chain connects TRBV12-3 or TRBV12-4 to TRBJ2-1, with 7 bases lining up with TRBD2. J lost 0 bases, V lost 5 bases, and 4 bases had no gene match. This CDR3 comprises 15 residues. In nucleotides, the CDR3 is TGTGCCAGCAGTCCTAGCGGAGTCTCCTACAATGAGCAGTTCTTC. This sequence encodes CASSPSGVSYNEQFF.

The chain recombines TRBV6-2 or TRBV6-3 with TRBJ1-5; D remains unclear. Germline V gene sequence: CDR1 MNHEY, CDR2 SVGEGT. This CDR3 region has 15 residues. V shed 5 bases and J shed 6 bases, with 17 bases lying between them. The CDR3 here is CASSLLAAGSQPQHF. The CDR3 nucleotides read TGTGCCAGCAGTCTCCTTGCGGCAGGCAGTCAGCCCCAGCATTTT.

The sample holds many counts of this clonotype. In DNA form, the CDR3 reads TGTGCCAGCAGCCTGAGGATTGGCTATAATTCACCCCTCCACTTT. Translated: CASSLRIGYNSPLHF. The gene calls are TRBV5-6 and TRBJ1-6; unclear D gene. This CDR3 is 15 amino acids long. Germline CDR1 SGHDT, CDR2 YYEEEE. Between the trimmed V and J ends, which lost 4 bases and 3 bases, there was a span of 11 bases.

This clonotype was recorded many times. The chain recombines TRBV7-8 with TRBJ2-5, with no clear D. Germline values: CDR1 SGHVS, CDR2 FQNEAQ. Trimming took 4 bases from V and 4 from J, leaving 4 bases between them. The CDR3 is made up of 11 amino acids. CDR3 sequence: CASSSLETQYF. CDR3 coding DNA: TGTGCCAGCAGCTCTTTAGAGACCCAGTACTTC.